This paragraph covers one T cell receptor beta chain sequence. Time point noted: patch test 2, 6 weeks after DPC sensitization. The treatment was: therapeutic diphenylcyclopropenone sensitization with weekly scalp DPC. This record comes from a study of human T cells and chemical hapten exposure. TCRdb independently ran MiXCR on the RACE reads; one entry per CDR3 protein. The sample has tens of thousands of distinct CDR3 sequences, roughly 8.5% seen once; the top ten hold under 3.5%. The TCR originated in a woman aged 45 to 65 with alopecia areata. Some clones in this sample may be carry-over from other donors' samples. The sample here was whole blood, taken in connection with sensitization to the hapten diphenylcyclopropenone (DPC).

The CDR3 protein is CSERNRTDTQYF. The DNA for the CDR3 is TGCAGCGAGAGGAACAGAACAGATACGCAGTATTTT. The genes are TRBV29-1 and TRBJ2-3; D remains ambiguous. The CDR3 has 12 residues. Germline V gene data show CDR1 as SQVTM and CDR2 as ANQGSEA. The V and J ends lost 7 bases and 3 bases respectively, with 11 bases between them.